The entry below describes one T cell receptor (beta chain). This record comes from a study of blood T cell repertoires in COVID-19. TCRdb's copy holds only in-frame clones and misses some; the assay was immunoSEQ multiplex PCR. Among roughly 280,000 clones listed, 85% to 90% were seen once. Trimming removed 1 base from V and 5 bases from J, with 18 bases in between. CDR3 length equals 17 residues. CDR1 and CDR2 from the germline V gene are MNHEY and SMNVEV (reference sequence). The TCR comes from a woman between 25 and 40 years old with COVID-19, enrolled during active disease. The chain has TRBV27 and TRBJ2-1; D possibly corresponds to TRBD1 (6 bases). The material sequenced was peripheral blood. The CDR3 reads CASSLLGIGRGDNEQFF. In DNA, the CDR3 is TGTGCCAGCAGTTTATTAGGCATAGGCAGGGGCGACAATGAGCAGTTCTTC.